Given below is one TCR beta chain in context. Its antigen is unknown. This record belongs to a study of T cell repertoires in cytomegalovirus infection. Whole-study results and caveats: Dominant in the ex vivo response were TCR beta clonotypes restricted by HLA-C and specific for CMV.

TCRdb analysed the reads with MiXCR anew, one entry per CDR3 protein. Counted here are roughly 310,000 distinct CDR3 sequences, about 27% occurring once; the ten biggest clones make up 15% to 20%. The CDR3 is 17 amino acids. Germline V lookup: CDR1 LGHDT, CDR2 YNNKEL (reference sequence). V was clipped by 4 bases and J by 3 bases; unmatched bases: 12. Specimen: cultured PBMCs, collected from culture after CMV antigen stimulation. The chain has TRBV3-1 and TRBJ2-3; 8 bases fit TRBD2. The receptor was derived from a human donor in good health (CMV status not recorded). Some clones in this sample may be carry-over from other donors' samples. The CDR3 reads CASSLFGLAGITDTQYF. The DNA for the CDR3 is TGTGCCAGCAGCCTTTTCGGACTAGCTGGGATAACAGATACGCAGTATTTT.